A selection of T cell receptor beta chains follows, all from one sample in a study of blood T cells in healthy people across ages. TCRdb processed the 5' RACE reads anew with MiXCR; each CDR3 protein has one entry. Of about 1,400,000 distinct CDR3 sequences listed, about 43% are singletons. Source material: blood. The receptors come from a woman under 30 in good health. CDR3s include the opening cysteine and the closing phenylalanine or tryptophan. The D gene is left open where the match is weak. Size is omitted from some rows. Given values are once, few, many or a class for expanded clones.

TRBV5-1,few,.,TRBJ2-1,CAIRLRDRHEQFF,TGCGCCATTAGGCTGAGGGATCGGCATGAGCAGTTCTTC
TRBV7-2,.,TRBD1,TRBJ1-2,CASSQGGGGGNYGYTF,TGTGCCAGCAGCCAGGGGGGGGGCGGGGGTAACTATGGCTACACCTTC
TRBV5-5,.,TRBD1,TRBJ1-6,CASSLLGTGANSPLHF,TGTGCCAGCAGCTTGCTTGGGACAGGGGCGAATTCACCCCTCCACTTT
TRBV4-1,few,.,TRBJ1-6,CASSQGWGPINSPLHF,TGCGCCAGCAGCCAAGGTTGGGGGCCGATAAATTCACCCCTCCACTTT
TRBV2,once,TRBD2,TRBJ2-1,CASSEASGRIDNEQFF,TGTGCCAGCAGTGAGGCTAGCGGGAGGATCGACAATGAGCAGTTCTTC
TRBV28,once,.,TRBJ2-4,CASSFRDFKNIQYF,TGTGCCAGCAGTTTCCGGGACTTCAAAAACATTCAGTACTTC
TRBV4-3,.,TRBD1,TRBJ1-5,CASSQDPQGAQPQHF,TGCGCCAGCAGCCAAGATCCACAGGGGGCTCAGCCCCAGCATTTT
TRBV20-1,.,.,TRBJ1-1,CSVTSEGYTEAFF,TGCAGTGTCACATCGGAGGGGTACACTGAAGCTTTCTTT
TRBV7-2,few,.,TRBJ2-1,CASSLGGRAGNNEQFF,TGTGCCAGCAGCTTAGGGGGACGAGCGGGTAACAATGAGCAGTTCTTC
TRBV12-3/TRBV12-4,few,.,TRBJ2-7,CASSNRDTLGEQYF,TGTGCCAGCAGTAACCGGGACACGCTAGGGGAGCAGTACTTC
TRBV20-1,.,.,TRBJ1-1,CSARDPGPNTEAFF,TGCAGTGCTAGAGACCCGGGCCCGAACACTGAAGCTTTCTTT
TRBV28,.,.,TRBJ2-1,CASINPSYNEQFF,TGTGCCAGCATTAACCCCTCCTACAATGAGCAGTTCTTC
TRBV3-1,.,TRBD1,TRBJ2-5,CAGSQDRDSRGTQYF,TGTGCCGGCAGCCAAGATCGGGACAGCCGGGGGACCCAGTACTTC
TRBV20-1,.,.,TRBJ2-7,CSARDLGLTVGYEQYF,TGCAGTGCTAGAGATTTAGGCCTCACTGTGGGCTACGAGCAGTACTTC
TRBV12-3/TRBV12-4,many,TRBD1,TRBJ2-7,CASSNRGEQYF,TGTGCCAGCAGCAACAGGGGCGAGCAGTACTTC
TRBV4-1,many,.,TRBJ2-5,CASSQEGQETQYF,TGTGCCAGCAGCCAAGAAGGGCAGGAGACCCAGTACTTC
TRBV10-2,medium-sized,.,TRBJ2-1,CASSEGVPNYNEQFF,TGCGCCAGCAGTGAGGGGGTCCCGAATTACAATGAGCAGTTCTTC
TRBV2,.,TRBD1,TRBJ1-5,CASTGGDQPQHF,TGTGCCAGCACAGGGGGGGATCAGCCCCAGCATTTT
TRBV5-6,few,TRBD1,TRBJ2-4,CASSSTVRDSVSMDIQYF,TGTGCCAGCAGCTCAACAGTCCGGGACAGCGTGAGCATGGACATTCAGTACTTC
TRBV7-9,few,.,TRBJ2-1,CASSPPTWSSYNEQFF,TGTGCCAGCAGCCCTCCTACTTGGAGCTCCTACAATGAGCAGTTCTTC
TRBV20-1,many,.,TRBJ2-1,CSAGPQGPNEQFF,TGCAGTGCTGGGCCCCAGGGTCCCAATGAGCAGTTCTTC
TRBV2,.,.,TRBJ2-3,CASSELQTLSTDTQYF,TGTGCCAGCAGTGAACTGCAGACCCTTAGCACAGATACGCAGTATTTT
TRBV20-1,.,.,TRBJ1-2,CSARGQLSGGYTF,TGCAGTGCGCGGGGACAACTATCTGGCGGCTACACCTTC
TRBV2,few,TRBD1,TRBJ1-2,CASGQGLYGYTF,TGTGCCAGTGGACAGGGACTGTATGGCTACACCTTC
TRBV29-1,.,.,TRBJ1-1,CSGTGQGTEAFF,TGCAGCGGGACGGGGCAGGGGACTGAAGCTTTCTTT
TRBV27,.,TRBD2,TRBJ2-7,CASSPWEGYEQYF,TGTGCCAGCAGTCCATGGGAGGGCTACGAGCAGTACTTC
TRBV6-6,few,.,TRBJ1-1,CASNHFSGGTEAFF,TGTGCCAGCAACCACTTCTCGGGGGGAACTGAAGCTTTCTTT
TRBV20-1,.,.,TRBJ1-1,CSARVNSYTEAFF,TGCAGTGCTAGAGTTAACAGTTACACTGAAGCTTTCTTT
TRBV12-3/TRBV12-4,once,.,TRBJ1-5,CASSRSSTGDRQPQHF,TGTGCCAGCAGTCGGTCGTCAACGGGGGATCGTCAGCCCCAGCATTTT
TRBV27,.,TRBD2,TRBJ2-7,CASSLKEAGVVEQYF,TGTGCCAGCAGTTTAAAAGAGGCGGGGGTGGTCGAGCAGTACTTC
TRBV6-5,.,TRBD2,TRBJ2-3,CASSSPRLAGLNTQYF,TGTGCCAGCAGTTCCCCTAGACTAGCGGGGCTAAATACGCAGTATTTT
TRBV6-1,.,TRBD1,TRBJ2-1,CAISPGQGISHFDNEQFF,TGTGCCATCTCTCCGGGACAGGGTATCTCCCATTTTGACAATGAGCAGTTCTTC